These T cell receptor beta chains were read from a single sample in a study of cytomegalovirus exposure and HLA in healthy donors. Here immunoSEQ multiplex PCR was the method, and the copy in TCRdb shows in-frame clones only, minus some. Of 150,000 to 200,000 clones listed, approximately 85% are singletons. Sequenced: PBMCs. The receptor source for this set is a girl between 10 and 17 years old in good health and CMV-seropositive. Both conserved end residues are part of each CDR3. A D gene is named only where the DNA matches it firmly. Clone size appears in some rows only: once, few, many, or a class for an expanded clone.

cdr3_length: 13
clone_size: -
v_call: TRBV19
d_call: -
j_call: TRBJ1-4
cdr3_nt: TGTGCCAGTATGGGGCGGGGGAATGAAAAACTGTTCTTT
cdr3_aa: CASMGRGNEKLFF

cdr3_length: 15
clone_size: -
v_call: TRBV2
d_call: -
j_call: TRBJ1-4
cdr3_nt: TGTGCCAGCAGCCTCCGGGGGGGGCCGAATGAAAAACTGTTTTTT
cdr3_aa: CASSLRGGPNEKLFF

cdr3_length: 14
clone_size: few
v_call: TRBV7-8
d_call: TRBD1
j_call: TRBJ1-4
cdr3_nt: TGTGCCAGCAGCTTGGTGACAGGGGGTGAAAAACTGTTTTTT
cdr3_aa: CASSLVTGGEKLFF

cdr3_length: 14
clone_size: few
v_call: TRBV18
d_call: -
j_call: TRBJ1-1
cdr3_nt: TGTGCCAGCTCACCCAGGGATAGGAACACTGAAGCTTTCTTT
cdr3_aa: CASSPRDRNTEAFF

cdr3_length: 16
clone_size: -
v_call: TRBV6-4
d_call: -
j_call: TRBJ2-6
cdr3_nt: TGTGCCAGCAGTGAAGACAGGAGCTCTGGGGCCAACGTCCTGACTTTC
cdr3_aa: CASSEDRSSGANVLTF

cdr3_length: 12
clone_size: -
v_call: TRBV14
d_call: -
j_call: TRBJ2-1
cdr3_nt: TGTGCCAGCAGCTATAAGAGAGATGAGCAGTTCTTC
cdr3_aa: CASSYKRDEQFF

cdr3_length: 13
clone_size: -
v_call: TRBV5-1
d_call: -
j_call: TRBJ1-1
cdr3_nt: TGCGCCAGCAGCTTGACACAGAACACTGAAGCTTTCTTT
cdr3_aa: CASSLTQNTEAFF

cdr3_length: 15
clone_size: -
v_call: TRBV6-5
d_call: TRBD1
j_call: TRBJ1-6
cdr3_nt: TGTGCCAGCAGATTCCGGGACAGGGATAATTCACCCCTCCACTTT
cdr3_aa: CASRFRDRDNSPLHF

cdr3_length: 16
clone_size: -
v_call: TRBV2
d_call: TRBD1
j_call: TRBJ1-5
cdr3_nt: TGTGCCAGCAATGGACAGGGGGGCAAGCAAGATCAGCCCCAGCATTTT
cdr3_aa: CASNGQGGKQDQPQHF

cdr3_length: 17
clone_size: -
v_call: TRBV2
d_call: -
j_call: TRBJ1-6
cdr3_nt: TGTGCCAGCAGTGAACTAGCCAGGGGCCGGTTTAATTCACCCCTCCACTTT
cdr3_aa: CASSELARGRFNSPLHF

cdr3_length: 14
clone_size: few
v_call: TRBV4-1
d_call: TRBD1
j_call: TRBJ1-1
cdr3_nt: TGCGCCAGCAGCCAACGGGACAGGGCCACTGAAGCTTTCTTT
cdr3_aa: CASSQRDRATEAFF

cdr3_length: 14
clone_size: -
v_call: TRBV18
d_call: -
j_call: TRBJ1-1
cdr3_nt: TGTGCCAGCTCACCTTTGCAAGTTGATAGTGAAGCTTTCTTT
cdr3_aa: CASSPLQVDSEAFF

cdr3_length: 15
clone_size: -
v_call: TRBV13
d_call: -
j_call: TRBJ1-3
cdr3_nt: TGTGCCAGCAGCCCGACAGCCAAGCCTGGAAACACCATATATTTT
cdr3_aa: CASSPTAKPGNTIYF

cdr3_length: 15
clone_size: once
v_call: TRBV5-4
d_call: TRBD1
j_call: TRBJ1-1
cdr3_nt: TGTGCCAGCAGCTTGGTTCCAGGGGGCGGTGGTGAAGCTTTCTTT
cdr3_aa: CASSLVPGGGGEAFF

cdr3_length: 15
clone_size: -
v_call: TRBV2
d_call: -
j_call: TRBJ2-3
cdr3_nt: TGTGCCAGCACCGGCGGGCGGATTAGCACAGATACGCAGTATTTT
cdr3_aa: CASTGGRISTDTQYF

cdr3_length: 15
clone_size: -
v_call: TRBV10-1
d_call: TRBD2
j_call: TRBJ2-1
cdr3_nt: TGCGCCAGCAGTGAGACTAGCGGGGGATACAATGAGCAGTTCTTC
cdr3_aa: CASSETSGGYNEQFF

cdr3_length: 15
clone_size: -
v_call: TRBV5-1
d_call: TRBD1
j_call: TRBJ2-7
cdr3_nt: TGCGCCAGCAGCTGGCGACAGGGGGGCTCCTACGAGCAGTACTTC
cdr3_aa: CASSWRQGGSYEQYF

cdr3_length: 16
clone_size: -
v_call: TRBV5-8
d_call: TRBD1
j_call: TRBJ1-6
cdr3_nt: TGTGCCAGCAGCCGGACAGGAAGCTCCTATAATTCACCCCTCCACTTT
cdr3_aa: CASSRTGSSYNSPLHF

cdr3_length: 15
clone_size: -
v_call: TRBV14
d_call: -
j_call: TRBJ1-2
cdr3_nt: TGTGCCAGCAGCCAAGTTGGCATTTTTAACTATGGCTACACCTTC
cdr3_aa: CASSQVGIFNYGYTF

cdr3_length: 16
clone_size: -
v_call: TRBV27
d_call: TRBD1
j_call: TRBJ2-4
cdr3_nt: TGTGCCAGCAGTCCTCGTTCAGGGGGTCCCAAAAACATTCAGTACTTC
cdr3_aa: CASSPRSGGPKNIQYF

cdr3_length: 15
clone_size: -
v_call: TRBV6-5
d_call: TRBD2
j_call: TRBJ2-7
cdr3_nt: TGTGCCAGCAGTTTCGGCGGGGGGGCAACCTACGAGCAGTACTTC
cdr3_aa: CASSFGGGATYEQYF